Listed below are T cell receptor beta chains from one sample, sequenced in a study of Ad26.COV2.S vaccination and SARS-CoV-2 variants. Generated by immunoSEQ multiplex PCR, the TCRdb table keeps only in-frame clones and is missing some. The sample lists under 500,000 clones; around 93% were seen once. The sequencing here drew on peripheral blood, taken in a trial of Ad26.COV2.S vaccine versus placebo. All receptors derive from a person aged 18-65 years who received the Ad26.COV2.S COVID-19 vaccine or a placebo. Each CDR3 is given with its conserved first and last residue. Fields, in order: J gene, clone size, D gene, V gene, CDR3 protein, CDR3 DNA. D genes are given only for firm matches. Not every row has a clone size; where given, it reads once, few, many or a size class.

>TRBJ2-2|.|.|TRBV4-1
CASSQAQNRNTGELFF
TGCGCCAGCAGCCAAGCTCAAAACAGAAACACCGGGGAGCTGTTTTTT
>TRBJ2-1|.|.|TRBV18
CASSPPDNFGDLMQFF
TGTGCCAGCTCACCCCCGGACAATTTCGGGGACCTAATGCAGTTCTTC
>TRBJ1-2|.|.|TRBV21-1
CASSIRGDPYYGYTF
TGTGCCAGCAGCATTCGAGGGGACCCCTACTATGGCTACACCTTC
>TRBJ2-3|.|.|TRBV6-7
CASSYKYRSDTDTQYF
TGTGCCAGCAGTTACAAGTATAGGTCCGACACAGATACGCAGTATTTT
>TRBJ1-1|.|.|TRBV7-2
CASSVGGGTEAFF
TGTGCCAGCAGCGTGGGGGGGGGCACTGAAGCTTTCTTT
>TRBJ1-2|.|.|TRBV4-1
CASSQERSGGNGYTF
TGCGCCAGCAGCCAAGAGAGGTCAGGAGGTAATGGCTACACCTTC
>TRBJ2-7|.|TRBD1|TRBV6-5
CASSLGQGMEYEQYF
TGTGCCAGCAGTTTAGGACAGGGTATGGAGTACGAGCAGTACTTC
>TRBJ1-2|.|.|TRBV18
CASSPGLTAGGRGYTF
TGTGCCAGCTCACCAGGACTCACGGCAGGTGGTAGGGGCTACACCTTC
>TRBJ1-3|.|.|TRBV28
CASSFPSVYSGNTIYF
TGTGCCAGCAGTTTCCCCTCCGTATACTCTGGAAACACCATATATTTT
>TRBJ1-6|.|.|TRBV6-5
CASSYSKSNSPLHF
TGTGCCAGCAGTTACTCGAAGTCTAATTCACCCCTCCACTTT
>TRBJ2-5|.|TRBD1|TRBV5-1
CASSLRDRSQETQYF
TGCGCCAGCAGCTTGCGGGACAGGTCACAAGAGACCCAGTACTTC
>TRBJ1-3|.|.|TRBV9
CASSALLSGNTIYF
TGTGCCAGCAGCGCACTCCTTTCTGGAAACACCATATATTTT
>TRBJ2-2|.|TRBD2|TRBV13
CASSGLAGSPGGELFF
TGTGCCAGCAGCGGTCTAGCGGGGAGCCCTGGCGGGGAGCTGTTTTTT
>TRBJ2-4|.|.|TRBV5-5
CASSYDAGQLNIQYF
TGTGCCAGCAGTTACGATGCGGGACAGTTAAACATTCAGTACTTC
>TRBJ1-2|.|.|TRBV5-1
CASSLATSPPNYGYTF
TGCGCCAGCAGCTTGGCCACTTCCCCTCCTAACTATGGCTACACCTTC
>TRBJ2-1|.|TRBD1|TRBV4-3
CASSQEHRGPYNEQFF
TGCGCCAGCAGCCAAGAGCACAGGGGGCCCTACAATGAGCAGTTCTTC
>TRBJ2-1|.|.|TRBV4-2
CASSQDLLVDEQFF
TGTGCCAGCAGCCAAGATCTTTTAGTTGATGAGCAGTTCTTC
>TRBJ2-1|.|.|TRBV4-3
CASSQGAGSLYNEQFF
TGCGCCAGCAGCCAAGGGGCAGGCTCCCTCTACAATGAGCAGTTCTTC
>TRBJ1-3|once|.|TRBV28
CASSPNPSSGNTIYF
TGTGCCAGCAGCCCAAACCCCAGCTCTGGAAACACCATATATTTT
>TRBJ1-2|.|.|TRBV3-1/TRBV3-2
CASSQAVQIYGYTF
TGTGCCAGCAGCCAAGCAGTACAGATATATGGCTACACCTTC
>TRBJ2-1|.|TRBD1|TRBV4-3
CASSQEVGGSIGNEQFF
TGCGCCAGCAGCCAAGAAGTAGGGGGCTCAATAGGCAATGAGCAGTTCTTC
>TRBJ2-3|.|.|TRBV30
CAWSLGSPPTDTQYF
TGTGCCTGGAGCCTTGGGTCGCCACCCACAGATACGCAGTATTTT
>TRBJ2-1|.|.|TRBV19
CASSALGGVYNEQFF
TGTGCCAGTAGTGCTCTGGGGGGCGTATACAATGAGCAGTTCTTC
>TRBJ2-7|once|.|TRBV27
CASSHSGVSSYEQYF
TGTGCCAGCAGTCACTCGGGGGTCTCCTCCTACGAGCAGTACTTC
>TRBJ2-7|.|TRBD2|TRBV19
CASSMGAGPSYEQYF
TGTGCCAGTAGTATGGGAGCGGGGCCTTCCTACGAGCAGTACTTC
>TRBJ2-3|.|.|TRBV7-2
CASSLDGRGGYAGDTQYF
TGTGCCAGCAGCTTAGATGGTCGCGGGGGCTACGCGGGTGATACGCAGTATTTT
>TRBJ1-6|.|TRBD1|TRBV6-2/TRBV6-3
CASSRDSSPLHF
TGTGCCAGCAGTCGGGACAGTTCACCCCTCCACTTT
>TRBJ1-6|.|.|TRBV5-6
CASSPGVGSPLHF
TGTGCCAGCAGCCCCGGAGTTGGTTCACCCCTCCACTTT
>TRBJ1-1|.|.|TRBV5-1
CASSLAGWVQGTEAFF
TGCGCCAGCAGCTTGGCCGGGTGGGTTCAAGGCACTGAAGCTTTCTTT
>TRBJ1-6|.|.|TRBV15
CATSPGQLGNSPLHF
TGTGCCACCAGCCCCGGACAACTAGGCAATTCACCCCTCCACTTT
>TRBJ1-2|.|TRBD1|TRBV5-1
CASSLGTGRNYGYTF
TGCGCCAGCAGCTTGGGGACAGGGAGGAACTATGGCTACACCTTC
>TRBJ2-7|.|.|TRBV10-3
CAISSLNWDEQYF
TGTGCCATCTCGAGCCTGAATTGGGACGAGCAGTACTTC
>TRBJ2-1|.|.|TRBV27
CASSFLNEQFF
TGTGCCAGCAGTTTCCTGAATGAGCAGTTCTTC
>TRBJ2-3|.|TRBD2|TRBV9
CASSVVGLRFPDTQYF
TGTGCCAGCAGCGTAGTGGGACTACGGTTTCCAGATACGCAGTATTTT
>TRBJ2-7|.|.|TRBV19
CASSINPYGGPYEQYF
TGTGCCAGTAGTATAAACCCGTACGGGGGGCCCTACGAGCAGTACTTC
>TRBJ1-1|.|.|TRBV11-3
CATDPGGDVGAEAFF
TGTGCCACCGACCCTGGGGGTGATGTGGGGGCTGAAGCTTTCTTT
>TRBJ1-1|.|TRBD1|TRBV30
CAWDRGLPRSTEAFF
TGTGCCTGGGACAGGGGGCTTCCGAGAAGCACTGAAGCTTTCTTT
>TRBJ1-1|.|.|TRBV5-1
CASSPGHSEAFF
TGCGCCAGCAGCCCGGGACACTCTGAAGCTTTCTTT
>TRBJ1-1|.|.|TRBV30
CAWSDDVGQAFF
TGTGCCTGGAGTGACGATGTTGGTCAAGCTTTCTTT
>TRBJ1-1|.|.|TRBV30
CAWGTYRLGNTEAFF
TGTGCCTGGGGAACCTACAGGTTGGGGAACACTGAAGCTTTCTTT
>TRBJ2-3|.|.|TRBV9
CASSGPTGGSTDTQYF
TGTGCCAGCAGCGGTCCGACCGGGGGTAGCACAGATACGCAGTATTTT
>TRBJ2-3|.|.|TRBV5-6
CASSLSPITDTQYF
TGTGCCAGCAGCTTGTCGCCGATCACAGATACGCAGTATTTT
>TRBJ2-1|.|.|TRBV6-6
CASTMGGAMDEQFF
TGTGCCAGCACCATGGGGGGGGCCATGGATGAGCAGTTCTTC
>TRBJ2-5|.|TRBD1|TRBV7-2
CASSSDWGQGRETQYF
TGTGCCAGCAGCTCCGACTGGGGACAGGGCCGTGAGACCCAGTACTTC
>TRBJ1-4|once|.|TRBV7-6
CASSPRAQATNEKLFF
TGTGCCAGCAGCCCACGGGCCCAGGCAACTAATGAAAAACTGTTTTTT
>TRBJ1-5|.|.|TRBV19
CASSISRTRYSNQPQHF
TGTGCCAGTAGTATAAGTAGGACAAGATATAGCAATCAGCCCCAGCATTTT